A selection of T cell receptor beta chains follows, all from one sample in a study of beta chain features in type 1 diabetes. Clones were read by immunoSEQ multiplex PCR, and TCRdb kept only the in-frame ones, dropping some. The sample has 330,000 or so clones, approximately 12% seen once. Sequencing used naive CD4+ T cells from blood. These receptors were collected from a woman aged 18-29 years with type 1 diabetes. The CDR3 runs from the conserved cysteine through the conserved F or W. The order of the fields is D gene, clone size, J gene, V gene, CDR3 DNA, CDR3 protein. The D gene is left open where the match is weak. Clone size is not always given. Where it is, it says once, few, many or a class for expanded clones.

d_call: .; clone_size: few; j_call: TRBJ1-1; v_call: TRBV7-2; cdr3_nt: TGTGCCAGCAGACAAGGACACTCGGGGAACACTGAAGCTTTCTTT; cdr3_aa: CASRQGHSGNTEAFF
d_call: .; clone_size: few; j_call: TRBJ1-1; v_call: TRBV20-1; cdr3_nt: TGCAGTGCTAGTACAAACACTGAAGCTTTCTTT; cdr3_aa: CSASTNTEAFF
d_call: .; clone_size: .; j_call: TRBJ2-1; v_call: TRBV6-5; cdr3_nt: TGTGCCAGCAGTTTTCGGACAGCCAGCTCCTACAATGAGCAGTTCTTC; cdr3_aa: CASSFRTASSYNEQFF
d_call: TRBD1; clone_size: few; j_call: TRBJ2-1; v_call: TRBV18; cdr3_nt: TGTGCCAGCTCACCCGAGGGGGCAGCCTACAATGAGCAGTTCTTC; cdr3_aa: CASSPEGAAYNEQFF
d_call: .; clone_size: few; j_call: TRBJ2-7; v_call: TRBV29-1; cdr3_nt: TGCAGCGTTGGTATGGAGGAGAAAGCCTACGAGCAGTACTTC; cdr3_aa: CSVGMEEKAYEQYF
d_call: .; clone_size: .; j_call: TRBJ2-7; v_call: TRBV6-6; cdr3_nt: TGTGCTTGCAGGGTCGCCTACGAGCAGTACTTC; cdr3_aa: CACRVAYEQYF
d_call: TRBD1; clone_size: few; j_call: TRBJ2-7; v_call: TRBV6-5; cdr3_nt: TGTGCCAGCAGTTTGTTCAGGGGGCAGGGCGAGCAGTACTTC; cdr3_aa: CASSLFRGQGEQYF
d_call: .; clone_size: once; j_call: TRBJ1-5; v_call: TRBV7-2; cdr3_nt: TGTGCCAGCGGGACTCATAGCAATCAGCCCCAGCATTTT; cdr3_aa: CASGTHSNQPQHF
d_call: TRBD2; clone_size: .; j_call: TRBJ2-3; v_call: TRBV29-1; cdr3_nt: TGCAGCGTTCGGTTATTAGCGGGAGCTGTAGCAGATACGCAGTATTTT; cdr3_aa: CSVRLLAGAVADTQYF
d_call: TRBD1; clone_size: .; j_call: TRBJ1-1; v_call: TRBV7-2; cdr3_nt: TGTGCCAGCAGACAGGGGGCTGAAGCTTTCTTT; cdr3_aa: CASRQGAEAFF
d_call: TRBD2; clone_size: few; j_call: TRBJ2-7; v_call: TRBV4-1; cdr3_nt: TGCGCCAGCAGCCAAGATATCTTCGGGAGGGGGGCGAACGAGCAGTACTTC; cdr3_aa: CASSQDIFGRGANEQYF
d_call: TRBD2; clone_size: few; j_call: TRBJ2-1; v_call: TRBV29-1; cdr3_nt: TGCAGCGTGGGGCGACGACTAGCGGGGTACAATGAGCAGTTCTTC; cdr3_aa: CSVGRRLAGYNEQFF
d_call: TRBD1; clone_size: .; j_call: TRBJ1-6; v_call: TRBV15; cdr3_nt: TGTGCCACCAGCAGAGAGGACAGGGATGGCTCACCCCTCCACTTT; cdr3_aa: CATSREDRDGSPLHF
d_call: .; clone_size: few; j_call: TRBJ1-2; v_call: TRBV18; cdr3_nt: TGTGCCAGCTCACCACCCTCAGGGCAGTCCTATGGCTACACCTTC; cdr3_aa: CASSPPSGQSYGYTF
d_call: TRBD2; clone_size: few; j_call: TRBJ2-7; v_call: TRBV28; cdr3_nt: TGTGCCAGCAGTACATCTAGCGGGAGCCACGAGCAGTACTTC; cdr3_aa: CASSTSSGSHEQYF
d_call: .; clone_size: .; j_call: TRBJ2-1; v_call: TRBV30; cdr3_nt: TGTGCCTGGAGTCTACGGGAGCAGTTCTTC; cdr3_aa: CAWSLREQFF